This TCR beta chain was sequenced for a study of OX40 agonist ivuxolimab in advanced cancers. The study, taken as a whole, reports: CD8+ T cells were the subset that, on average, had more expanded clones than CD4+. The CD4+ and CD8+ T cells in the blood had expanded clonally by week 6 at 0.1 to 3.0 mg/kg.

Here immunoSEQ multiplex PCR was the method, and the copy in TCRdb shows in-frame clones only, minus some. Found here are 35,000 to 40,000 clones, 80% to 90% of them singletons; the top ten hold 32%. The CDR3 spans 15 residues. V lost 5 bases, J lost 2 bases, and 12 bases lay in between. Per germline, CDR1 SGHVS and CDR2 FNYEAQ. About this clone: What it binds is unknown.

This chain uses TRBV7-6 with TRBJ2-2; maybe TRBD2 (6 bases). The sample here was CD4+ or CD8+ T cells sorted from blood, taken in a trial of the OX40 agonist ivuxolimab. This clonotype was obtained from an adult with an advanced solid tumor such as melanoma, head and neck, liver or kidney cancer. CDR3 region: CASSPGTLNTGELFF. Written as DNA, the CDR3 is TGTGCCAGCAGCCCCGGGACTTTAAACACCGGGGAGCTGTTTTTT. The whole variable domain, remainder taken from reference TRBV7-6 and TRBJ2-2, is GAGVSQSPRYKVTKRGQDVALRCDPISGHVSLYWYRQALGQGPEFLTYFNYEAQQDKSGLPNDRFSAERPEGSISTLTIQRTEQRDSAMYRCASSPGTLNTGELFFGEGSRLTVL.